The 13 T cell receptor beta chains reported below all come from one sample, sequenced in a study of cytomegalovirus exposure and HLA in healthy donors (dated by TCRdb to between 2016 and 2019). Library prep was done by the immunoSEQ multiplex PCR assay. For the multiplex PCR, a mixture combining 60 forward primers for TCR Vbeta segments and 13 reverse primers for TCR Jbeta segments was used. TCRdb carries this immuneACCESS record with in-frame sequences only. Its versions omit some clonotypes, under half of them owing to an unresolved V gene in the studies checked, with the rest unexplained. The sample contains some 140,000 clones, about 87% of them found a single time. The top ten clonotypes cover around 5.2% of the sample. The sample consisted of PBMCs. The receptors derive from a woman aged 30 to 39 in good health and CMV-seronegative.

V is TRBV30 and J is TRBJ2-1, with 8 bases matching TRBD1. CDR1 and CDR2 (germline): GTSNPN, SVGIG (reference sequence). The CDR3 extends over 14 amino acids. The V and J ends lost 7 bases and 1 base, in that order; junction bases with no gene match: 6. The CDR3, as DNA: TGTGCCTTTACAGGGGGATGGTCCTACAATGAGCAGTTCTTC. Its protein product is CAFTGGWSYNEQFF.

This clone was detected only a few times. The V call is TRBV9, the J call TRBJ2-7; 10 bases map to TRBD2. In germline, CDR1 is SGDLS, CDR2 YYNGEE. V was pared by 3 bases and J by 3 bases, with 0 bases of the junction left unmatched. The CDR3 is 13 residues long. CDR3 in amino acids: CASSGTSGYEQYF. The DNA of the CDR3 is TGTGCCAGCAGCGGGACTAGCGGCTACGAGCAGTACTTC.

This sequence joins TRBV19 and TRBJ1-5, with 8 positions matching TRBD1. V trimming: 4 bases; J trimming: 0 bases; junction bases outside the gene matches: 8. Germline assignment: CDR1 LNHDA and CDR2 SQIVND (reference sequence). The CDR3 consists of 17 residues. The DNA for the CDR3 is TGTGCCAGTAGTAGCTCAGGGGGCGCTTATAGCAATCAGCCCCAGCATTTT. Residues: CASSSSGGAYSNQPQHF.

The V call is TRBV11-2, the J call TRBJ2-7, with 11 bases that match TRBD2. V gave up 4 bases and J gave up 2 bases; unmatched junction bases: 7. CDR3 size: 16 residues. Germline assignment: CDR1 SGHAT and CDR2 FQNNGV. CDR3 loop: CASSWSGTSGTYEQYF. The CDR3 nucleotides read TGTGCCAGCAGCTGGAGCGGGACTAGCGGTACCTACGAGCAGTACTTC.

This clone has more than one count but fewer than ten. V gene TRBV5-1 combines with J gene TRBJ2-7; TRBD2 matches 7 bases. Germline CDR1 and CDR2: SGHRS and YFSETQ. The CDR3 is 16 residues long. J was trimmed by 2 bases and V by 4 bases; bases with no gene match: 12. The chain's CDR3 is CASSPVGGGGTYEQYF. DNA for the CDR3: TGCGCCAGCAGCCCCGTTGGTGGGGGGGGAACCTACGAGCAGTACTTC. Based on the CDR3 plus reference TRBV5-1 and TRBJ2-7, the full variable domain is KAGVTQTPRYLIKTRGQQVTLSCSPISGHRSVSWYQQTPGQGLQFLFEYFSETQRNKGNFPGRFSGRQFSNSRSEMNVSTLELGDSALYLCASSPVGGGGTYEQYFGPGTRLTVT.

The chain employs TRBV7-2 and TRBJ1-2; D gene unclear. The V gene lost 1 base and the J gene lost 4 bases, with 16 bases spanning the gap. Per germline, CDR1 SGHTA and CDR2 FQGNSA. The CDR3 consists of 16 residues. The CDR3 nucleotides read TGTGCCAGCAGCTTAGATTGGGAGGGCGGTAGCTATGGCTACACCTTC. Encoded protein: CASSLDWEGGSYGYTF. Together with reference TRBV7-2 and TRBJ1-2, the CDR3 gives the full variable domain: GAGVSQSPSNKVTEKGKDVELRCDPISGHTALYWYRQSLGQGLEFLIYFQGNSAPDKSGLPSDRFSAERTGGSVSTLTIQRTQQEDSAVYLCASSLDWEGGSYGYTFGSGTRLTVV.

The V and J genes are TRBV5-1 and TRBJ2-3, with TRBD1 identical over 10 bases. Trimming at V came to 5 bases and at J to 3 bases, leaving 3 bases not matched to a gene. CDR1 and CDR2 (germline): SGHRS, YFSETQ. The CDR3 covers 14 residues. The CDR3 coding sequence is TGCGCCAGCAGAAGGACAGGGGGGACAGATACGCAGTATTTT. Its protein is CASRRTGGTDTQYF. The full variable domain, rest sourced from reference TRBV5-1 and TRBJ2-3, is KAGVTQTPRYLIKTRGQQVTLSCSPISGHRSVSWYQQTPGQGLQFLFEYFSETQRNKGNFPGRFSGRQFSNSRSEMNVSTLELGDSALYLCASRRTGGTDTQYFGPGTRLTVL.

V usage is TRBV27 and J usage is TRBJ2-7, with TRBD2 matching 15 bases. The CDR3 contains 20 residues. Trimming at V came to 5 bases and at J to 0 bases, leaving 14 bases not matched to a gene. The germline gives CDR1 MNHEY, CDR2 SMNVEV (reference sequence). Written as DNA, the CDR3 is TGTGCCAGCAGTAACCCCCCCGGACTAGCGGGAGGGTCCTACTCCTACGAGCAGTACTTC. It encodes CASSNPPGLAGGSYSYEQYF.

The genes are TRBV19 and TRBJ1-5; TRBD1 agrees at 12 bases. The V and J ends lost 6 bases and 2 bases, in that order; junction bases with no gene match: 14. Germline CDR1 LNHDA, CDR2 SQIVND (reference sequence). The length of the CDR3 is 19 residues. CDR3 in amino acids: CASRKRPGQGAFGNQPQHF. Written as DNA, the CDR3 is TGTGCCAGTAGAAAGAGACCGGGACAGGGGGCTTTCGGCAATCAGCCCCAGCATTTT.

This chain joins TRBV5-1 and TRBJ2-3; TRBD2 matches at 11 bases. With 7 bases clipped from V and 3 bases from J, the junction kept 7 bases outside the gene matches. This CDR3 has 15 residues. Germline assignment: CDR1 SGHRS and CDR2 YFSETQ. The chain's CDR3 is CASSLAGGWTDTQYF. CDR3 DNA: TGCGCCAGCTCTTTAGCGGGGGGGTGGACAGATACGCAGTATTTT. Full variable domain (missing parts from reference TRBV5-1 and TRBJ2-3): KAGVTQTPRYLIKTRGQQVTLSCSPISGHRSVSWYQQTPGQGLQFLFEYFSETQRNKGNFPGRFSGRQFSNSRSEMNVSTLELGDSALYLCASSLAGGWTDTQYFGPGTRLTVL.

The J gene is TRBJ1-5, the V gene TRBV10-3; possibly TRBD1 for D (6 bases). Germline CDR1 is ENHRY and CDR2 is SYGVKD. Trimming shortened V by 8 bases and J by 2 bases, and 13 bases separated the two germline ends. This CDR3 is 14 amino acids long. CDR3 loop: CAIGGAVRNQPQHF. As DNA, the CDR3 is TGTGCCATCGGGGGGGCGGTTCGCAATCAGCCCCAGCATTTT.

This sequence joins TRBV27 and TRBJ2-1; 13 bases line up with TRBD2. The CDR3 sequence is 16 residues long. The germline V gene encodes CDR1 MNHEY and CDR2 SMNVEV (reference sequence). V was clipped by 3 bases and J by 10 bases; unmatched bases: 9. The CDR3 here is CASSFVLAGGPVEQFF. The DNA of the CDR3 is TGTGCCAGCAGTTTCGTACTAGCGGGAGGGCCAGTAGAGCAGTTCTTC.

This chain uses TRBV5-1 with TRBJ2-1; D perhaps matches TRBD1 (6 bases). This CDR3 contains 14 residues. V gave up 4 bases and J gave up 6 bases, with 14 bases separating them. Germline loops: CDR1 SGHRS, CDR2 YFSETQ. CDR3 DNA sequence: TGCGCCAGCAGCCGACTACAGGGCGGCAATGAGCAGTTCTTC. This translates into CASSRLQGGNEQFF.